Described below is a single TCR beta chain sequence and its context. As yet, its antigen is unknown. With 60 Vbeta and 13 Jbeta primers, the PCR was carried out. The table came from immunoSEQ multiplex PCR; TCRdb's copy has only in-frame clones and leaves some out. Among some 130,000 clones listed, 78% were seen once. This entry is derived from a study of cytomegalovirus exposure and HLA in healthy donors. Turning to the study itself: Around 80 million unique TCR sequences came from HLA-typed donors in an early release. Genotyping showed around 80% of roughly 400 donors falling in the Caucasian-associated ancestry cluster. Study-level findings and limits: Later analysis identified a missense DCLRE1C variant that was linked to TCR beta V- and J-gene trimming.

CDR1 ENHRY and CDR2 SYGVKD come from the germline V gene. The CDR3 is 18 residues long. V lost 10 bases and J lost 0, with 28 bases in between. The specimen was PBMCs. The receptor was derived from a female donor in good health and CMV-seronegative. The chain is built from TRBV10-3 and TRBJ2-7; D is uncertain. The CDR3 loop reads CATQTEKSIPLLSYEQYF. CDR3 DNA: TGTGCCACGCAAACCGAAAAGAGCATTCCATTACTCTCCTACGAGCAGTACTTC.